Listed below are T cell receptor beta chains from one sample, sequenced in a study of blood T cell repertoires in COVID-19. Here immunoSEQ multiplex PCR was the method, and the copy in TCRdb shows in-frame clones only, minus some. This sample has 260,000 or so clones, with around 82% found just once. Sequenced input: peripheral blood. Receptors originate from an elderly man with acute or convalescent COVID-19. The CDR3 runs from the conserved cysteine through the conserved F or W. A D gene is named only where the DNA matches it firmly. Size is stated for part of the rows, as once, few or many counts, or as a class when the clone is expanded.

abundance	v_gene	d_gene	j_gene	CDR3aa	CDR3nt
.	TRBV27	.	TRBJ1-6	CASSSPASSYNSPLHF	TGTGCCAGCAGTTCCCCAGCGAGCTCCTATAATTCACCCCTCCACTTT
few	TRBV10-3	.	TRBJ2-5	CAISASRGAGETQYF	TGTGCCATCAGCGCAAGCAGGGGGGCTGGGGAGACCCAGTACTTC
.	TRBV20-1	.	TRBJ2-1	CSASVQGGNNEQFF	TGCAGTGCTAGTGTTCAGGGTGGTAACAATGAGCAGTTCTTC
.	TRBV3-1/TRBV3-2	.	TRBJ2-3	CASSQDGSLTDTQYF	TGTGCCAGCAGCCAAGACGGGAGCCTCACAGATACGCAGTATTTT
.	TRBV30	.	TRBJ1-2	CAWSVGGRKGYTF	TGTGCCTGGAGTGTAGGGGGAAGGAAAGGCTACACCTTC
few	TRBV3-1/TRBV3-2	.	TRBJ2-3	CASSQDTILGDTQYF	TGTGCCAGCAGCCAAGACACGATACTTGGAGATACGCAGTATTTT
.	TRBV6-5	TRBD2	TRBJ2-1	CASSSGGRPGNEQFF	TGTGCCAGCAGTTCTGGCGGGAGGCCTGGGAATGAGCAGTTCTTC
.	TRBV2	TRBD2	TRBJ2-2	CASTRLAGVSPGELFF	TGTGCCAGCACCCGACTGGCGGGAGTGTCCCCCGGGGAGCTGTTTTTT
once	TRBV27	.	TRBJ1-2	CASSLSTSVQGNVYGYTF	TGTGCCAGCAGTTTATCGACATCTGTCCAGGGAAATGTGTATGGCTACACCTTC
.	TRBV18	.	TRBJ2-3	CASSPSTTWADTQYF	TGTGCCAGCTCACCCTCTACTACCTGGGCAGATACGCAGTATTTT
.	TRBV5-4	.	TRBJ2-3	CASSLAGLGRTDTQYF	TGTGCCAGCAGCTTGGCCGGCCTGGGGAGGACAGATACGCAGTATTTT
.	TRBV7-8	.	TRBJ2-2	CASSLGSRLRNTGELFF	TGTGCCAGCAGCTTGGGAAGCAGACTAAGGAACACCGGGGAGCTGTTTTTT
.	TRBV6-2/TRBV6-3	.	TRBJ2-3	CASSLSGLSTFTDTQYF	TGTGCCAGCAGCCTTAGCGGACTATCTACCTTCACAGATACGCAGTATTTT
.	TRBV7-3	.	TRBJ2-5	CASSLQVQETQYF	TGTGCCAGCAGCTTACAGGTTCAAGAGACCCAGTACTTC
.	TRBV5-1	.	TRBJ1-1	CASSLIQGMNTEAFF	TGCGCCAGCAGCTTGATTCAGGGAATGAACACTGAAGCTTTCTTT
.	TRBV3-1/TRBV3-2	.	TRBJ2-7	CASSQDLERGGYEQYF	TGTGCCAGCAGCCAAGATCTTGAGAGGGGGGGCTACGAGCAGTACTTC
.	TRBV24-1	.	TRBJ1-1	CATSESAPDTEAFF	TGTGCCACCAGTGAGTCCGCCCCGGACACTGAAGCTTTCTTT